This TCR beta chain was captured by sequencing in a study of T cell responses to AZD1222 COVID-19 vaccine (dated by TCRdb to the early 2020s). In the study overall: TCR sequencing was performed for roughly 250 trial participants, of whom roughly 200 were given two doses of AZD1222 and around 25 were given two doses of MenACWY control vaccine. Enrollment into the trials was organized by age into subgroups of 18-55, 56-69 and 70-plus years, and those subgroups contained roughly 150, 30 and 60 TCR-sequenced participants, respectively.

CDR1 and CDR2 are drawn from the germline V gene (reference sequence): LNHDA, SQIVND. Spanning cysteine to phenylalanine, the CDR3 consists of 20 amino acids. Only the CDR3 DNA is retained, 60 bases long and in frame from the first base. V and J lose 0 bases and 1 base, and a span of 24 bases separates them. In the case of this clone: The clone's antigen remains unknown. Nothing much larger sits one base from this clone, and base qualities are not available.

What the time point label conveys for this sample: about 28 days (+/-7) after the second vaccine dose. AZD1222 recipients whose second dose came at about 4 weeks and those whose second dose came at about 12 weeks were combined into one group, since spike-specific TCR depth and breadth did not differ between the two schedules. Vaccinee samples came from UK trials COV001 and COV002, including a single-blind randomized controlled phase 2/3 trial of AZD1222 (ChAdOx1 nCoV-19) in healthy adults. For TCRbeta chain sequencing, PBMC samples from trial participants were taken at day 0 and at day 28 after the second dose. The CDR3 regions of human TCRbeta chains were subjected to immunosequencing. Per the authors' processing: TCRs in the repertoires were matched against a reference library of SARS-CoV-2-specific TCRs that had been generated with the MIRA antigen-specificity platform. Breadth was defined as the fraction of unique TCRs that were SARS-CoV-2-associated, and depth was defined as the fraction of total T cells that were SARS-CoV-2-associated. Using the MIRA data, each spike-specific TCR was assigned both to the spike region to which the TCR was reactive and to a CD4 or CD8 class. Log10-transformed breadth and depth values were compared by one-way ANOVA with Sidak's multiple comparisons tests. Entries here come from immuneACCESS through TCRdb and include only in-frame sequences with V and J called. Some clones fail to appear in such tables; in the studies checked, an unresolved V gene covers under half of the shortfall, and the cause of the remainder is unknown. From that table come the V and J calls and clone size; the DNA was used to work out D and trimming. This sample is represented by around 120,000 clones; about 85% of them were singletons. Of the sample, 2% to 3% falls within the top ten clones.

Broader findings and caveats from the paper: Because no day 14 peak-response samples were available, repertoires were characterized only after the peak T cell response. After two AZD1222 doses, both the breadth and the depth of spike-specific TCRs were significantly higher than at day 0 and than in MenACWY recipients. Epitopes outside the regions mutated in the B.1.351 and B.1.1.7 variants were reportedly recognized by nearly half of the unique spike-specific TCRs. The vaccine-associated CD4 TCRs covered the entire spike protein, and the dominant responses fell in regions 160-218 and 743-854. Conclusions about previously exposed vaccinees are limited, since just five or six AZD1222 recipients were seropositive for SARS-CoV-2 at baseline. In the small 56-69-year group, the increase in depth fell short of significance, most likely because of low power. Participants were mostly white British and included more females than males, and it was suggested by the authors that clonal diversity may have been underestimated.

The source of this sequence is an adult who received the AZD1222 COVID-19 vaccine. The sample was peripheral blood, taken 28 days after the second AZD1222 dose. The chain was built from TRBV19 and TRBJ1-1, with the D gene call left open. The sequence in DNA is TGTGCCAGTAGTATAGATACGTGGGGTATTGCTCTCGGTAGGAACACTGAAGCTTTCTTT. Its protein reads: CASSIDTWGIALGRNTEAFF.